These T cell receptor beta chains were read from a single sample in a study of graft-versus-host responses after intestinal transplantation. Clones were read by immunoSEQ multiplex PCR, and TCRdb kept only the in-frame ones, dropping some. Of 35,000 to 45,000 clones in the sample, roughly 93% were seen once. The starting material was PBMCs, obtained 734 days after intestinal transplantation. The receptor source for this set is a human patient who received an intestinal transplant, so some T cells may come from the graft donor. Each CDR3 is given with its conserved first and last residue. The order of the fields is J gene, D gene, V gene, clone size, CDR3 DNA, CDR3 protein. A D gene is named only where the DNA matches it firmly. Expanded clones are given a class, and other clones once, few, many or no size at all.

>TRBJ2-1|-|TRBV6-5|-
TGTGCCAGCAGTGAATCGGGCAGCTACAATGAGCAGTTCTTC
CASSESGSYNEQFF
>TRBJ2-5|-|TRBV9|-
TGTGCCAGCAGCGTACACCCGCAAGAGACCCAGTACTTC
CASSVHPQETQYF
>TRBJ1-3|TRBD1|TRBV7-6|-
TGTGCCAGCAGCACGTACAGGGGTCAGATGCGGTCGGTAAACACCATATATTTT
CASSTYRGQMRSVNTIYF
>TRBJ1-1|TRBD1|TRBV7-6|-
TGTGCCAGCAGCCCAATGGGACAGACTGAAGCTTTCTTT
CASSPMGQTEAFF
>TRBJ1-2|TRBD1|TRBV10-3|-
TGTGCCATCAGTGAAGGGCAGGGGGGATATGGCTACACCTTC
CAISEGQGGYGYTF
>TRBJ1-5|-|TRBV28|-
TGTGCCAGCAGGACCCCCCCAGGGGATGGGGGGTCACATCAGCCCCAGCATTTT
CASRTPPGDGGSHQPQHF
>TRBJ2-7|-|TRBV5-1|few
TGCGCCAGCAGCGCAGGATTCAGTAGCTCCTACGAGCAGTACTTC
CASSAGFSSSYEQYF
>TRBJ2-4|-|TRBV28|-
TGTGCCAGCAGTTTGTCGGACTACCCTATCAAAAACATTCAGTACTTC
CASSLSDYPIKNIQYF
>TRBJ2-6|-|TRBV7-7|-
TGTGCCAGCAGCTCAAACCCTGGGGCCAACGTCCTGACTTTC
CASSSNPGANVLTF
>TRBJ1-4|-|TRBV5-1|once
TGCGCCAGCAGGGGGGGATTTGGTACAACTAATGAAAAACTGTTTTTT
CASRGGFGTTNEKLFF
>TRBJ2-3|TRBD2|TRBV10-3|-
TGTGCCATCAGTGAGTCGGCTAGCGGGGTGGTAGATACGCAGTATTTT
CAISESASGVVDTQYF
>TRBJ1-2|-|TRBV5-4|-
TGTGCCAGCAGCATCGACAGCCCCAGAGGCTATGGCTACACCTTC
CASSIDSPRGYGYTF
>TRBJ1-3|-|TRBV5-1|-
TGCGCCAGCAGCTGGGGGGGACAAAACCTTGGAAACACCATATATTTT
CASSWGGQNLGNTIYF
>TRBJ1-5|-|TRBV4-1|-
TGCGCCAGCAGCCAAGAGGGGAATGGATGGAATCAGCCCCAGCATTTT
CASSQEGNGWNQPQHF
>TRBJ1-2|-|TRBV28|-
TGTGCCAGCTTAGAAGATGAGGGCTACACCTTC
CASLEDEGYTF
>TRBJ1-5|TRBD1|TRBV30|-
TGTGCCTGGAACTTGGGACAGGGGGACCAGCCCCAGCATTTT
CAWNLGQGDQPQHF
>TRBJ1-4|-|TRBV28|-
TGTGCCAGCAGCCCCGAAACAAGACAGCCGCTGTTTTTT
CASSPETRQPLFF
>TRBJ1-5|-|TRBV6-6|-
TGTGCCAGCAGTTACAACGAGGGGGTGCGCAATCAGCCCCAGCATTTT
CASSYNEGVRNQPQHF
>TRBJ1-2|TRBD1|TRBV11-1|-
TGTGCCAGCAGCGAGGGGACAGACTATGGCTACACCTTC
CASSEGTDYGYTF
>TRBJ2-3|TRBD1|TRBV11-3|-
TGTGCCATCTCGTCCCGGGACAGCCTTCGGGCTAGCACAGATACGCAGTATTTT
CAISSRDSLRASTDTQYF
>TRBJ2-7|-|TRBV6-5|-
TGTGCCAGCAGTACTCAGGACGGAGCCTACGAGCAGTACTTC
CASSTQDGAYEQYF
>TRBJ1-3|-|TRBV11-2|once
TGTGCCAGCGGTACAGGAAACACCATATATTTT
CASGTGNTIYF
>TRBJ1-1|-|TRBV19|-
TGTGCCAGCCGGGGCTTTGGGAATCAGGGTTATATAACTGAAGCTTTCTTT
CASRGFGNQGYITEAFF
>TRBJ2-2|-|TRBV11-2|-
TGTGCCAGCAGCCTACATGGGGGCGAGAACACCGGGGAGCTGTTTTTT
CASSLHGGENTGELFF
>TRBJ2-1|TRBD2|TRBV5-4|-
TGTGCCAGCAGCTTCCAACTAGCGGTCTACAATGAGCAGTTCTTC
CASSFQLAVYNEQFF
>TRBJ2-2|TRBD1|TRBV19|-
TGTGCCAGTAGTACGGGACAGGGGAACACCGGGGAGCTGTTTTTT
CASSTGQGNTGELFF
>TRBJ1-2|-|TRBV18|-
TGTGCCAGCTCTCCCGACGTGGACTATGGCTACACCTTC
CASSPDVDYGYTF
>TRBJ2-3|-|TRBV30|-
TGTGCCTGGAGTGTACGGGCAGGGGGGGGCACAGATACGCAGTATTTT
CAWSVRAGGGTDTQYF
>TRBJ1-4|-|TRBV7-9|-
TGTGCCAGCAGCCCCCGAGGACGAAGGGAGGAAAAACTGTTTTTT
CASSPRGRREEKLFF
>TRBJ2-3|TRBD2|TRBV7-9|-
TGTGCCAGCAGCTTAATAGCGGGGTCTAGCACAGATACGCAGTATTTT
CASSLIAGSSTDTQYF
>TRBJ2-7|TRBD1|TRBV6-5|few
TGTGCCAGCAGCTGGGACAGGGACTCCTACGAGCAGTACTTC
CASSWDRDSYEQYF
>TRBJ2-7|-|TRBV2|-
TGTGCCAGCAATCCCGGGACGGGGACCTACGAGCAGTACTTC
CASNPGTGTYEQYF
>TRBJ1-5|-|TRBV2|-
TGTGCCAGCGGGAAGGGCGGCAATCAGCCCCAGCATTTT
CASGKGGNQPQHF
>TRBJ1-6|-|TRBV5-4|-
TGTGCCAGCAGCTTGCTTAACTCCCAGGGGTATTCACCCCTCCACTTT
CASSLLNSQGYSPLHF
>TRBJ2-3|-|TRBV7-3|-
TGTGCCAGCAGCCCCACCGGGGGCACAGATACGCAGTATTTT
CASSPTGGTDTQYF
>TRBJ2-3|-|TRBV11-2|-
TGTGCCAGCAGCTCTCCGTTAGTTGGTACGCAGTATTTT
CASSSPLVGTQYF
>TRBJ1-2|-|TRBV5-4|-
TGTGCCAGCAGCTTGGATACAGCGATAGCTAACTATGGCTACACCTTC
CASSLDTAIANYGYTF
>TRBJ1-6|TRBD1|TRBV7-6|-
TGTGCCAGCAGCGCGGGACAGGGGCAGGCACCCCTCCACTTT
CASSAGQGQAPLHF
>TRBJ2-3|-|TRBV20-1|-
TGCAGTGGGCGGGACACAGATACGCAGTATTTT
CSGRDTDTQYF
>TRBJ2-2|TRBD1|TRBV25-1|-
TGTGCCAGCAAGGGAGGACAGGGCGGTCGTGGCGGGGAGCTGTTTTTT
CASKGGQGGRGGELFF
>TRBJ1-5|-|TRBV15|-
TGTGCCACCAGCAGAGAGGACACCACGTTGGCCCGTGGTCAGCCCCAGCATTTT
CATSREDTTLARGQPQHF
>TRBJ2-1|TRBD1|TRBV13|-
TGTGCCAGCAGCTTTACCAACCGGGACAGGGTATTCAATGAGCAGTTCTTC
CASSFTNRDRVFNEQFF
>TRBJ2-5|-|TRBV6-5|-
TGTGCCAGCCGAACAGGGTTGGAGACCCAGTACTTC
CASRTGLETQYF
>TRBJ1-2|-|TRBV30|-
TGTGCCTGGAGTGTACTAGGGGGGACTAACTATGGCTACACCTTC
CAWSVLGGTNYGYTF
>TRBJ2-7|-|TRBV7-2|-
TGTGCCAGCAGCCCCGGGGGAGCGGGCGAGCAGTACTTC
CASSPGGAGEQYF
>TRBJ1-2|TRBD1|TRBV6-5|-
TGTGCCAGCAGTCAAAGACAGGGTGGGGTCTATGGCTACACCTTC
CASSQRQGGVYGYTF
>TRBJ2-7|TRBD1|TRBV5-5|once
TGTGCCAGCAGCTTGTTCTACGGACAGGGGATATACGAGCAGTACTTC
CASSLFYGQGIYEQYF
>TRBJ1-1|-|TRBV5-1|-
TGCGCCAGCAGCTTGCGTCTCGGGATAGGTGGACAGTCGAACACTGAAGCTTTCTTT
CASSLRLGIGGQSNTEAFF
>TRBJ2-7|-|TRBV6-1|-
TGTGCCAGCAGTGAAGCGGGGGGCTCCTACGAGCAGTACTTC
CASSEAGGSYEQYF
>TRBJ2-3|TRBD2|TRBV12-5|once
TGTGCTAGTGGTTTGAGGCTAGCGGGAGATTACACAGATACGCAGTATTTT
CASGLRLAGDYTDTQYF
>TRBJ2-1|-|TRBV6-6|-
TGTGCCAGCAGTTATGGCGGGGTCTACAATGAGCAGTTCTTC
CASSYGGVYNEQFF
>TRBJ2-6|-|TRBV19|-
TGTGCCAGTAGTATACAGGGCAGCTCTGGGGCCAACGTCCTGACTTTC
CASSIQGSSGANVLTF
>TRBJ1-2|-|TRBV10-3|-
TGTGCCATCAGTGATCCTGTACTGCCGGGGATGAGCTACACCTTC
CAISDPVLPGMSYTF
>TRBJ1-2|-|TRBV7-5|few
TGTGCCAGCAGCCGAGCCTATGGCTACACCTTC
CASSRAYGYTF
>TRBJ2-5|TRBD1|TRBV20-1|-
TGCAGTGCAGGGGGCCTAGAGACCCAGTACTTC
CSAGGLETQYF
>TRBJ2-1|-|TRBV6-6|-
TGTGCCAGCAGTTACGGAGGGTCCTCCTACAATGAGCAGTTCTTC
CASSYGGSSYNEQFF
>TRBJ2-1|TRBD1|TRBV25-1|-
TGTGCCAGCAGTCCACTCGGGCAGGGGGATGAGCAGTTCTTC
CASSPLGQGDEQFF
>TRBJ2-5|-|TRBV7-9|-
TGTGCCAGCAGCCAAAATCGATTTAGCGGCCAAGAGACCCAGTACTTC
CASSQNRFSGQETQYF
>TRBJ2-7|TRBD1|TRBV18|-
TGTGCCAGCTCACCACAGGACAGGGGCGAGCAGTACTTC
CASSPQDRGEQYF
>TRBJ2-1|TRBD2|TRBV7-7|-
TGTGCCAGCAGCCCAACTAGCGGGCGCCACAATGAGCAGTTCTTC
CASSPTSGRHNEQFF